This note documents a single T cell receptor (beta chain) sequence. As processed by the authors: Reference gene primer amplification yielded estimated nucleated cell counts. Assay used: immunoSEQ multiplex PCR; TCRdb lists only in-frame clones, some missing. The D gene and trimming were derived from the DNA, and the V and J assignments and clone size from that table. This sample carries roughly 250,000 clones, roughly 90% of them seen once, and the ten largest clones take 2.1%. This sample is drawn from a study of blood T cell repertoires in COVID-19. Study-level background: Material from acute and convalescent COVID-19 was sourced from the United States, Italy and Spain. The analysed material was cDNA or gDNA that came from T cells, B-cell-depleted T cells, or PBMCs.

Trimming took 3 bases from V and 0 from J, leaving 12 bases between them. Germline V lookup: CDR1 MDHEN, CDR2 SYDVKM. This CDR3 comprises 16 residues. The sequenced material came from peripheral blood. The chain recombines TRBV28 with TRBJ1-3, with D maybe TRBD1 (5 bases). The sequence derives from a woman in her forties who had recovered from COVID-19. DNA of the CDR3: TGTGCCAGCAGTTTGGGGGGGGACCACTCTGGAAACACCATATATTTT. Amino acid sequence: CASSLGGDHSGNTIYF.